These T cell receptor beta chains were read from a single sample in a study of blood T cells in healthy people across ages. From the 5' RACE reads, TCRdb called clonotypes with MiXCR, one entry per CDR3 protein. The sample lists over 600,000 distinct CDR3 sequences; less than 60% were seen once. The sequenced sample was blood. The receptors originated from an elderly man in good health. CDR3s include the opening cysteine and the closing phenylalanine or tryptophan. A D gene is named only where the DNA matches it firmly. Size tells how often a clone was seen (once, few, many) or the class of an expanded clone, and some rows leave it out.

D,V,J,size,DNA,CDR3
TRBD1,TRBV29-1,TRBJ2-5,NA,TGCAGCGTTGATAGGCAGGGGGTTAACAATGAGCAGTACTTC,CSVDRQGVNNEQYF
NA,TRBV28,TRBJ1-4,few,TGTGCCAGCAGTTTGATAGCGACAAATATTAATGAAAAACTGTTTTTT,CASSLIATNINEKLFF
NA,TRBV9,TRBJ1-5,NA,TGTGCCAGCGCGGAGACACCGTATAGCAATCAGCCCCAGCATTTT,CASAETPYSNQPQHF
NA,TRBV5-1,TRBJ2-1,NA,TGCGCCAGCAGCTTGGCTGTTGGGGGAAATGAGCAGTTCTTC,CASSLAVGGNEQFF
TRBD1,TRBV5-1,TRBJ1-2,NA,TGCGCCAGCAGCGTGACAGGGGGCTACTATGGCTACACCTTC,CASSVTGGYYGYTF
TRBD1,TRBV7-2,TRBJ2-5,few,TGTGCCAGCAGCTCCGAATGGACAGGGAGGGAGACCCAGTACTTC,CASSSEWTGRETQYF
TRBD1,TRBV20-1,TRBJ2-1,NA,TGCAGTGCCCGGGATATAGGGGGCCCTTGGAATGAGCAGTTCTTC,CSARDIGGPWNEQFF
NA,TRBV4-1,TRBJ1-6,NA,TGCGCCAGCAGCCAAGCCCCACGCCCCGGGGGCGATTCACCCCTCCACTTT,CASSQAPRPGGDSPLHF
TRBD2,TRBV4-2,TRBJ2-1,NA,TGTGCCAGCAGCCAGGAATGGGGGGGAAGTGGGCAGTTCTTC,CASSQEWGGSGQFF
NA,TRBV12-3/TRBV12-4,TRBJ2-7,few,TGTGCCAGCAGTCCCTGGTGGGGCGAGCAGTACTTC,CASSPWWGEQYF
TRBD1,TRBV5-4,TRBJ1-1,NA,TGTGCCAGCAGCCAAACAGGGGGCGGATACACTGAAGCTTTCTTT,CASSQTGGGYTEAFF
TRBD2,TRBV7-8,TRBJ2-3,many,TGTGCCAGCAGCTTAGTTGTCGGGAGGAATGTAGATACGCAGTATTTT,CASSLVVGRNVDTQYF
TRBD1,TRBV2,TRBJ2-1,few,TGTGCCAGCACTCGGGACAGGCGTTCCTACAATGAGCAGTTCTTC,CASTRDRRSYNEQFF
TRBD2,TRBV12-3/TRBV12-4,TRBJ2-1,NA,TGTGCCAGCAGTTTAGCGGGTAGCGGGAGTAATGAGCAGTTCTTC,CASSLAGSGSNEQFF
NA,TRBV25-1,TRBJ1-4,NA,TGTGCCAGCAGTGAACAAGGACCTTCTAATGAAAAACTGTTTTTT,CASSEQGPSNEKLFF
TRBD2,TRBV4-3,TRBJ2-2,NA,TGCGCCAGCAGACCGGGACTAGGGAACACCGGGGAGCTGTTTTTT,CASRPGLGNTGELFF
NA,TRBV7-2,TRBJ2-4,few,TGTGCCAGCAGCTTAGTTACGACCCCAAATGAGCAGTACTTC,CASSLVTTPNEQYF
TRBD1,TRBV6-2/TRBV6-3,TRBJ2-5,NA,TGTGCCAGCAGTCGGGACAGGCCCCAAGAGACCCAGTACTTC,CASSRDRPQETQYF
NA,TRBV6-1,TRBJ1-5,NA,TGTGCCAGCAGTGCGGACCCCGAAAATCAGCCCCAGCATTTT,CASSADPENQPQHF
NA,TRBV11-3,TRBJ2-5,NA,TGTGCCAGCAGCCGCCGGGACATCCAAGAGACCCAGTACTTC,CASSRRDIQETQYF
NA,TRBV2,TRBJ2-1,NA,TGTGCCAGCAGTGAATCACTAGCTCCGACCTACAATGAGCAGTTCTTC,CASSESLAPTYNEQFF
TRBD2,TRBV5-1,TRBJ2-7,few,TGCGCCAGCAGCTTGGTAGCGGGAGAGTACGAGCAGTACTTC,CASSLVAGEYEQYF
NA,TRBV4-1,TRBJ2-7,NA,TGCGCCAGCAGCACCCAGAGCCTAGATCCCTACGAGCAGTACTTC,CASSTQSLDPYEQYF
NA,TRBV20-1,TRBJ2-1,NA,TGCAGTGCTAGAGACGCTAGCCGAGTGAGCTCCTACAATGAGCAGTTCTTC,CSARDASRVSSYNEQFF